The 15 T cell receptor beta chains reported below all come from one sample, sequenced in a study of T cells expressing NK-cell markers. After re-calling the 5' RACE reads, TCRdb lists one entry per CDR3 protein, DNA absent. This table lists approximately 460,000 distinct CDR3 sequences. The specimen sequenced was blood T cells: a sorted CD56 or NKG2C T cell subset, CD4+ or CD8+ T cells, or bulk PBMC T cells (not recorded which). These receptors all come from a woman between 18 and 69 years old in good health.

V usage is TRBV7-2 and J usage is TRBJ2-5; TCRdb outputs TRBD1, but without DNA this stays unchecked. The germline V gene has CDR1 SGHTA and CDR2 FQGNSA. The CDR3 has 15 residues. The CDR3 loop is CASSLIPRGQETQYF.

This chain joins TRBV29-1 and TRBJ2-7. The CDR3 consists of 12 residues. The germline V gene has CDR1 SQVTM and CDR2 ANQGSEA. The CDR3 protein is CSVWESRYEQYF.

The chain couples TRBV9 to TRBJ2-2. The germline V gene has CDR1 SGDLS and CDR2 YYNGEE. CDR3 length: 13 amino acids. This chain's CDR3 is CASSELAPGELFF.

This chain joins TRBV20-1 and TRBJ2-4; as DNA is missing, the TRBD2 call by TCRdb cannot be tested. The CDR3 spans 17 residues. Per germline, CDR1 DFQATT and CDR2 SNEGSKA (reference sequence). The CDR3 loop is CSARDGGGRLAKNIQYF.

The gene calls are TRBV20-1 and TRBJ2-1; TCRdb selects TRBD2, and the lack of DNA leaves this call unchecked. CDR3 size: 16 residues. Germline V gene data show CDR1 as DFQATT and CDR2 as SNEGSKA (reference sequence). CDR3 sequence: CSAPYLAGGPYNEQFF.

This chain links TRBV20-1 with TRBJ2-1. Germline loops: CDR1 DFQATT, CDR2 SNEGSKA (reference sequence). CDR3 length equals 11 residues. This chain's CDR3 is CSARDFYEQFF.

The chain is built from TRBV27 and TRBJ2-6. The length of the CDR3 is 15 residues. The germline gives CDR1 MNHEY, CDR2 SMNVEV (reference sequence). The CDR3 sequence: CASRDLRSGANVLTF.

The V and J genes are TRBV7-3 and TRBJ2-1. Germline V gene data show CDR1 as SGHTA and CDR2 as FQGTGA. The length of the CDR3 is 16 residues. CDR3 sequence: CASTHNPSGSNNEQFF.

V gene TRBV7-8 combines with J gene TRBJ1-6; no DNA is available, so the TRBD1 call from TCRdb remains unchecked. The CDR3 extends over 17 amino acids. Germline lookup yields CDR1 SGHVS and CDR2 FQNEAQ. The CDR3 reads CASHRDRGFGNNSPLHF.

The V gene is TRBV11-2, the J gene TRBJ1-4; absent DNA, TCRdb's TRBD1 call cannot be checked. CDR1 SGHAT and CDR2 FQNNGV come from the germline V gene. The CDR3 runs to 16 residues. The CDR3 is CASSSLLQGFSEKLFF. Full variable domain (outside the CDR3, taken from reference TRBV11-2 and TRBJ1-4): EAGVAQSPRYKIIEKRQSVAFWCNPISGHATLYWYQQILGQGPKLLIQFQNNGVVDDSQLPKDRFSAERLKGVDSTLKIQPAKLEDSAVYLCASSSLLQGFSEKLFFGSGTQLSVL.

The chain links TRBV28 to TRBJ1-2. CDR1 is MDHEN and CDR2 is SYDVKM in the germline V gene. CDR3 length: 14 residues. CDR3 in amino acids: CASSTRRREGGYTF.

The chain carries TRBV6-2 or TRBV6-3 and TRBJ1-1. Germline V gene lookup returns CDR1 MNHEY and CDR2 SVGEGT. This CDR3 comprises 18 residues. Here the CDR3 reads CASRYNRGRGRQNTEAFF.

The CDR3 loop reads CASSDASSGSYEQYF. V is TRBV25-1 and J is TRBJ2-7; TCRdb designates TRBD2, a call that cannot be tested without DNA. CDR1 and CDR2 (germline): MGHDK, SYGVNS. The CDR3 consists of 15 residues.

This rearrangement joins TRBV25-1 to TRBJ2-1; TCRdb's D gene call, TRBD2, goes unchecked for lack of DNA. This CDR3 spans 14 amino acids. Germline V gene data show CDR1 as MGHDK and CDR2 as SYGVNS. CDR3 protein: CASSDPGAYNEQFF.

V is TRBV2 and J is TRBJ1-6; there is no DNA to check the TCRdb D call of TRBD1. Germline CDR1 and CDR2: SNHLY and FYNNEI. CDR3 length: 13 residues. The CDR3 spells CASRDRGYSPLHF.